This TCR beta chain was captured in a study of blood T cell repertoires in COVID-19. The wider study: The United States, Italy and Spain were the sources of the acute and convalescent COVID-19 samples. PBMCs, B-cell-depleted T cells, or T cells were the source of the cDNA or gDNA that made up the material.

Method: immunoSEQ multiplex PCR; TCRdb's copy keeps in-frame clones and lacks some. Among hundreds of thousands of clones listed, 85% were seen once. The clonotype was recovered from a woman aged 18-35 years with acute or convalescent COVID-19. What was sequenced was peripheral blood.

Here the CDR3 DNA reads TGTGCCAGCAGTATGCAGGGAACGGGCACCGGGGAGCTGTTTTTT. Amino acid sequence: CASSMQGTGTGELFF. The chain recombines TRBV2 with TRBJ2-2, with a tentative D call TRBD1 (5 bases). The CDR3 is 15 amino acids. Looked up from germline, CDR1 is SNHLY and CDR2 is FYNNEI. Trimming took 5 bases from V and 4 from J, leaving 14 bases between them.